The entry below gives a single T cell receptor beta chain sequence along with its context. Other DNA sequences within the sample encode an identical CDR3. The record originates from a study of shared clonotypes between healthy human individuals. Across the whole study: Per donor, CD8 memory used one plate, CD8 naive used two, CD4 memory used three and CD4 naive used three.

Original processing methods: ImmunoSEQ output held junction-only sequences without quality scores, so filtering differed. The protocol was immunoSEQ multiplex PCR, while the TCRdb copy is restricted to in-frame clones and leaves out a portion. Clonal size and the V and J genes are those of that table, whereas D and trimming came from the DNA. The sample has millions of clones, around nine tenths seen once. The V gene's germline CDR1 is MNHEY and CDR2 SMNVEV (reference sequence). The J segment lost 3 bases and the V segment lost 5 bases, leaving 4 bases of the junction unmatched. The CDR3 is 14 residues long.

This TCR was recovered from a young man in good health. Sequencing was performed on naive CD4+ T cells sorted from blood. The subset was: CD45RA+ positively selected. The chain uses TRBV27 and TRBJ2-1; TRBD2 agrees at 7 bases. CDR3 coding DNA: TGTGCCAGCAGTCTTACTAGCGTCTACAATGAGCAGTTCTTC. It codes for CASSLTSVYNEQFF.